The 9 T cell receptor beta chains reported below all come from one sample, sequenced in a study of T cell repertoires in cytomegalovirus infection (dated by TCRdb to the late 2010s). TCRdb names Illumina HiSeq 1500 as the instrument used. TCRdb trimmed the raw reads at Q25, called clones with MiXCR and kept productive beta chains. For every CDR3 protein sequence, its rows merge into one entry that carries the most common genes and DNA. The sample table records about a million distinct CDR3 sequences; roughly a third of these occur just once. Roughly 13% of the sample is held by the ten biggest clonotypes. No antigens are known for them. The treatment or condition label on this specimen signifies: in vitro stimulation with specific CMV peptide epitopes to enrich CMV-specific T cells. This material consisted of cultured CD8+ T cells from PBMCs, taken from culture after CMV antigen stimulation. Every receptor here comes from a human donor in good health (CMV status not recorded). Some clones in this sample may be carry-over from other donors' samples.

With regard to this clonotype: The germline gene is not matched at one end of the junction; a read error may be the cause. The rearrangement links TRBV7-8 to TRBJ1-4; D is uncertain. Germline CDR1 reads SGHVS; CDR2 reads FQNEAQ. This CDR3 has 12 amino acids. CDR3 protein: CASLSSNEKLLF. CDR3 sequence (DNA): TGTGCCAGCTTGTCTTCTAATGAAAAACTGCTTTTT.

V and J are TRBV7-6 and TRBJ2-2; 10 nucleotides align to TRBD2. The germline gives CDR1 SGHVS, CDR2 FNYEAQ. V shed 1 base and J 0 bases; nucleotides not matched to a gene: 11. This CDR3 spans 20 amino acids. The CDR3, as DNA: TGTGCCAGCAGCTTAGAAGGCCTAGCGGGAGTTACTTCGAACACCGGGGAGCTGTTTTTT. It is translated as CASSLEGLAGVTSNTGELFF.

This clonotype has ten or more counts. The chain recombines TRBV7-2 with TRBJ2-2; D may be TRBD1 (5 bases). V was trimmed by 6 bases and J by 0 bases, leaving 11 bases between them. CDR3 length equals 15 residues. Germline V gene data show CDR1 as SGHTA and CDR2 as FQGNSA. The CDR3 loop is CASRTVLPNTGELFF. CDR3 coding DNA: TGTGCCAGCAGGACAGTACTACCGAACACCGGGGAGCTGTTTTTT.

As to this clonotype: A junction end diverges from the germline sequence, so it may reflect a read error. Here the CDR3 DNA reads TGTGCTAGCAACTGGACTGACACCGGGGAGCTGTTTTTT. Its protein is CASNWTDTGELFF. The genes are TRBV7-6 and TRBJ2-2; weak D call: TRBD2 (5 bases). The CDR3 consists of 13 residues. CDR1 SGHVS and CDR2 FNYEAQ come from the germline V gene. The full variable domain, rest sourced from reference TRBV7-6 and TRBJ2-2, is GAGVSQSPRYKVTKRGQDVALRCDPISGHVSLYWYRQALGQGPEFLTYFNYEAQQDKSGLPNDRFSAERPEGSISTLTIQRTEQRDSAMYRCASNWTDTGELFFGEGSRLTVL.

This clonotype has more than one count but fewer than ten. CDR3 region: CASSSLPPGVRDTQYF. The DNA for the CDR3 is TGTGCCAGCAGTTCCCTCCCACCGGGGGTTCGAGATACGCAGTATTTT. The chain links TRBV6-1 to TRBJ2-3; D is possibly TRBD2 (6 bases). Trimming removed 5 bases from V and 5 bases from J, with 20 bases in between. CDR1 and CDR2 from the germline V gene are MNHNS and SASEGT. The CDR3 sequence is 16 residues long.

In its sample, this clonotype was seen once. The CDR3 DNA reads TGTGCCACCGGGACAGGGGGAACCTACAATGAGCAGTTCTTC. It is translated as CATGTGGTYNEQFF. This sequence joins TRBV15 and TRBJ2-1; 11 bases map to TRBD1. The CDR3 sequence is 14 residues long. The V and J ends lost 8 bases and 2 bases, in that order; junction bases with no gene match: 2. Germline CDR1 is LNHNV and CDR2 is YYDKDF (reference sequence).

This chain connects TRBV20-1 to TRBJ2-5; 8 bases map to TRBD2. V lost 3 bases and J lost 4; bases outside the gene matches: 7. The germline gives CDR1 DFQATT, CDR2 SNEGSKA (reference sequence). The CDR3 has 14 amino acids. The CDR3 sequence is CSARVPGGSETQYF. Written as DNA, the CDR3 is TGCAGTGCTAGGGTACCGGGGGGGTCAGAGACCCAGTACTTC.

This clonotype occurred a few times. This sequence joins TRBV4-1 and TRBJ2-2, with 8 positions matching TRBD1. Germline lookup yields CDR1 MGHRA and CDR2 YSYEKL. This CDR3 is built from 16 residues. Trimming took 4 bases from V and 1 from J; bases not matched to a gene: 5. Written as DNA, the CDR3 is TGCGCCAGCAGCCCCCGGACAGGGATGAACACCGGGGAGCTGTTTTTT. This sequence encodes CASSPRTGMNTGELFF.

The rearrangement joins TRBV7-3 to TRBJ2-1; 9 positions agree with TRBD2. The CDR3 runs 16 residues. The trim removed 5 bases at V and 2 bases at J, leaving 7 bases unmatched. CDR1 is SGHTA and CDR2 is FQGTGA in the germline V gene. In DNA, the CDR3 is TGTGCCAGCAGCCGAGGGGCGGGGGGGGCCTACAATGAGCAGTTCTTC. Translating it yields CASSRGAGGAYNEQFF.